This entry features one T cell receptor beta chain sequence. The antigen is unknown. The read gets to within 3 residues of the CDR3 end, and the germline J gene fills in the rest. Indicated treatment: autologous CTL019 cells: CD19 CAR with 4-1BB and CD3 zeta domains. Leukapheresis of peripheral blood supplied the T cells used to manufacture CTL019. Measured with immunoSEQ multiplex PCR; TCRdb has only the in-frame clones, and not every one. Listed are 20,000 to 30,000 clones; 1.9% falls within the top ten. The data were obtained in a study of TET2 disruption in CD19-targeted CAR T cells. The CDR3 length is 15 residues. The V end was cut by 0 bases, the J end by 2 bases, with 11 bases between. CDR1 is MGHRA and CDR2 is YSYEKL in the germline V gene.

The specimen comprised CD8- CAR+ T cells sorted from cultured blood T cells, sampled for CD19 CAR T cell therapy. Noted subset: CD8-negative CAR-positive T cells from the infusion product. The J gene is TRBJ2-7, the V gene TRBV4-1, with D hard to call. This receptor was taken from a man between 65 and 85 years old with chronic lymphocytic leukemia. The DNA read from the CDR3 is TGCGCCAGCAGCCAAGATCTCAGGAATACCTACGAG. Protein sequence: CASSQDLRNTYE. The whole CDR3 region reads CASSQDLRNTYEQYF.